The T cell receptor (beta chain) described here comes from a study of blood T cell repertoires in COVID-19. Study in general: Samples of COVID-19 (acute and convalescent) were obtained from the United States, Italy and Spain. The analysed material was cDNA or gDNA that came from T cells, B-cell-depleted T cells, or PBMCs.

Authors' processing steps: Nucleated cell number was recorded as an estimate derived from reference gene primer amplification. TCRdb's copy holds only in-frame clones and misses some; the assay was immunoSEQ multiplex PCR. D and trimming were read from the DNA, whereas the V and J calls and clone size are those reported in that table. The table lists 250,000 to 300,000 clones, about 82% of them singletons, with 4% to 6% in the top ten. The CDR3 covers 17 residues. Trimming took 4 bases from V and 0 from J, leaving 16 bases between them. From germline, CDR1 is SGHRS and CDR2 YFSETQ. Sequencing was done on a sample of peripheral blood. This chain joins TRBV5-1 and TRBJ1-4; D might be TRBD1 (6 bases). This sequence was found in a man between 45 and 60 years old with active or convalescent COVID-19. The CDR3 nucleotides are TGCGCCAGCAGCCGAAGACAGGCGGACTCAACTAATGAAAAACTGTTTTTT. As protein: CASSRRQADSTNEKLFF.